This T cell receptor (beta chain) appears in the sequencing data of a study of T-cell reconstitution after alpha-beta-depleted transplantation in children (dated by TCRdb to about 2016). For the wider study: T-cell immune reconstitution after TCRalphabeta/CD19-depleted allogeneic hematopoietic cell transplantation in children was quantitatively tracked in the study by means of TCR repertoire profiling.

General conclusions and limits of the study: Over the following months the frequencies of hyperexpanded clones went down, and after one year T-cell counts and TCRbeta diversity were mostly credited to newly produced T cells. In some patients, high TCRbeta diversity at day 60 was attributed to recipient T cells and intrathymic progenitors that had survived conditioning. The apparently early alphabetaT-cell count recovery about two months after transplant was reportedly dependent on only several hundred rapidly expanded clones derived from non-depleted graft cells.

The library was built by means of PCR. The sequencing machine was an Illumina HiSeq 2500. Molecular barcoding was employed in the preparation of TCR libraries, with unique molecular identifiers being used to normalize TCRbeta repertoire quantification. The public sequencing data were trimmed at Q25 with fastp and processed into clonotypes with MiXCR by TCRdb, which kept only in-frame beta chains. Rows with a matching CDR3 protein are joined into one entry that keeps the most common DNA and genes. For this sample the table gives approximately 230,000 distinct CDR3 sequences, of which roughly a quarter were detected only once. Of the sample, roughly 2.6% falls within the top ten clones. Taken with the paper, the label for treatment or condition translates to: allogeneic hematopoietic cell transplantation with graft depleted of TCRalphabeta T cells and CD19 B cells. Transplant recipients were children who received TCRalphabeta/CD19-depleted allogeneic hematopoietic cell grafts.

The junction shows trimming of 6 bases on V and 4 bases on J, plus 16 bases between the germline ends. Via the germline V gene (reference sequence), CDR1 is SGHNT and CDR2 YYREEE. From its cysteine to its phenylalanine, the CDR3 spans 14 amino acids. Just CDR3 DNA is preserved here, 42 bases in frame from base 1. Turning to this clonotype: Its antigen is currently not known. Per-nucleotide qualities are absent, and no much larger clonotype sits a single base away.

Specimen: PBMCs, collected before TCRalphabeta/CD19-depleted stem cell transplant. This sequence originates from a girl aged 2 to 9 with Fanconi anemia, due to receive a stem cell transplant. The V and J segments used are TRBV5-4 and TRBJ2-5, with TRBD1 tentatively as D gene (6 bases match). Here is the DNA: TGTGCCAGCACGACTTCAGGGGAAGGAGAGACCCAGTACTTC. This translates into CASTTSGEGETQYF.